The 3 T cell receptor beta chains given below trace back to one sample, sequenced in a study of blood T cell repertoires in COVID-19. Method: immunoSEQ multiplex PCR; TCRdb's copy keeps in-frame clones and lacks some. The sample has under 250,000 clones; just under 85% are singletons. Sequences were obtained from peripheral blood. These receptors were taken from an older woman with active or convalescent COVID-19.

This clone has a single count. This chain uses TRBV6-5 with TRBJ1-1, with D perhaps TRBD1 (6 bases). Germline CDR1 and CDR2: MNHEY and SVGAGI. CDR3 size: 11 residues. The V end lost 10 bases, the J end lost 5 bases, and 11 bases lay between the germline ends. For the CDR3, the DNA is TGTGCCATCTCAGGGGAAACTGAAGCTTTCTTT. As protein: CAISGETEAFF.

The chain has TRBV19 and TRBJ2-7; TRBD2 matches 7 bases. The CDR3 runs 15 residues. Trimming at V came to 7 bases and at J to 3 bases, leaving 12 bases not matched to a gene. Germline V lookup: CDR1 LNHDA, CDR2 SQIVND (reference sequence). The CDR3: CASTKNAGVDYEQYF. CDR3 bases: TGTGCCAGTACAAAGAATGCGGGAGTTGACTACGAGCAGTACTTC. Based on the CDR3 plus reference TRBV19 and TRBJ2-7, the full variable domain is DGGITQSPKYLFRKEGQNVTLSCEQNLNHDAMYWYRQDPGQGLRLIYYSQIVNDFQKGDIAEGYSVSREKKESFPLTVTSAQKNPTAFYLCASTKNAGVDYEQYFGPGTRLTVT.

V and J are TRBV7-5 and TRBJ1-6. TRBV7-5 is shown as a pseudogene. The CDR3 extends over 11 amino acids. CDR3 coding DNA: TGTGCCAGAAGCTTCCCCTCCCCCCTCCACTTT. Its translation: CARSFPSPLHF.